Listed below are T cell receptor beta chains from one sample, sequenced in a study of blood T cells in healthy people across ages. MiXCR, applied by TCRdb to the 5' RACE reads, yields one record per CDR3 protein. The repertoire includes around 2 million distinct CDR3 sequences, roughly 43% of them detected once, and about 23% sits in the top ten. The source material was blood. The receptor source for this set is a human donor in good health. CDR3s include the opening cysteine and the closing phenylalanine or tryptophan. The order of the fields is V gene, J gene, CDR3 protein.

>TRBV29-1|TRBJ1-2
CSVATGRVHGYTF
>TRBV7-2|TRBJ1-2
CASSFTGDGYTF
>TRBV5-1|TRBJ2-7
CASGRGQGTYEQYF
>TRBV30|TRBJ1-2
CALEVPGPRTF
>TRBV29-1|TRBJ1-1
CSVEVDRNTEAFF
>TRBV15|TRBJ2-1
CATSRDGRGLYNEQFF
>TRBV5-1|TRBJ2-7
CASSLMSSGGDEQYF
>TRBV6-6|TRBJ2-5
CASSRLEVRETQYF
>TRBV29-1|NA
CSVDRGSSYEQFF
>TRBV2|TRBJ2-3
CASKRESTDTQYF
>TRBV9|TRBJ2-5
CASSALSGGAGETQYF
>TRBV5-5|TRBJ1-1
CAGSPGPHTEAFF
>TRBV29-1|TRBJ1-1
CSVARQRLNTEAFF
>TRBV20-1|TRBJ2-1
CSARGIGGQGIYEQFF
>TRBV4-3|TRBJ1-2
CASSQVIGQLNYGYTF
>TRBV5-1|TRBJ2-7
CASSLTGPEQYF
>TRBV6-1|TRBJ2-7
CASSEAGFQAAYEQYF
>TRBV7-9|TRBJ2-1
CASSFWGVSYNEQFF
>TRBV7-3|TRBJ2-5
CASSPSGAETQYF
>TRBV4-3|TRBJ2-1
CASSQLAGDYNEQFF
>TRBV6-2/TRBV6-3|TRBJ2-2
CASREGGLTTGELFF
>TRBV4-2|TRBJ1-4
CASSTPGTNEKLFF
>TRBV6-2/TRBV6-3|NA
CASRDRDLDRVSYNEQYF
>TRBV20-1|NA
CSARQFRALSHEQYF
>TRBV9|TRBJ1-5
CASSVDNQPQHF
>TRBV20-1|TRBJ1-1
CSVRTVAEAFF
>TRBV4-2|TRBJ2-7
CASSQDPRTGELEQYF
>TRBV7-8|TRBJ2-1
CASSLIASTREYNEQFF
>TRBV6-2/TRBV6-3|TRBJ1-5
CASRRDGFSNQPQHF
>TRBV28|TRBJ2-3
CAGSLGQTYTDTQYF
>TRBV29-1|TRBJ1-2
CSVEDTDRDAYGYTF
>TRBV15|TRBJ2-4
CATSRVRGRDIQYF
>TRBV7-8|TRBJ2-5
CASSLYRASQETQYF
>TRBV20-1|TRBJ2-5
CSLATRTQETQYF
>TRBV10-3|TRBJ2-3
CAIKGRGDITDTQYF
>TRBV9|TRBJ1-4
CASSVGGGTNEKLFF
>TRBV9|TRBJ2-3
CASSASMDTQYF
>TRBV6-5|TRBJ2-4
CASSYGRGPKKNIQYF
>TRBV12-3/TRBV12-4|TRBJ2-2
CASSFEGSGELFF
>TRBV7-2|NA
CASSLLPGIARSYEQYF